This is a list of T cell receptor beta chains from one sample in a study of blood T cell repertoires in COVID-19. TCRdb's table, derived via immunoSEQ multiplex PCR, lists solely in-frame clones and lacks some. The table lists tens of thousands of clones, over 75% of them singletons, with 25% to 35% in the top ten. Specimen: peripheral blood. All receptors derive from a man aged 45-65 years with acute or convalescent COVID-19. Each CDR3 is given with its conserved first and last residue. D genes are given only for firm matches. A row's size may be missing; if present it is once, few, many or a size class.

v_call	d_call	cdr3_length	clone_size	j_call	cdr3_nt	cdr3_aa
TRBV2	TRBD1	15	NA	TRBJ2-3	TGTGCCAGCAGTCAAGTAGGGGGCGCCGGAGATACGCAGTATTTT	CASSQVGGAGDTQYF
TRBV6-5	NA	11	NA	TRBJ1-5	TGTGCCAGCAGCTATCCCGGGGCCCAGCATTTT	CASSYPGAQHF
TRBV7-5	NA	17	few	TRBJ1-3	TGTGCCAGAAGTATAAGTCCAGGGTCTAACTCTGGAAACACCATATATTTT	CARSISPGSNSGNTIYF
TRBV7-8	TRBD1	18	NA	TRBJ2-7	TGTGCCAGCAGCTTAGCGCTAGGACAGGGGGCGACCAACTACGAGCAGTACTTC	CASSLALGQGATNYEQYF
TRBV5-1	NA	11	once	TRBJ2-5	TGCGCCAGCAGCTTTCGAGAGACCCAGTACTTC	CASSFRETQYF
TRBV28	NA	17	NA	TRBJ1-6	TGTGCCAGCAGTTTGCCGGGTGGAAGCTCCTATAATTCACCCCTCCACTTT	CASSLPGGSSYNSPLHF
TRBV10-2	TRBD2	15	NA	TRBJ2-1	TGCGCCAGCAGTGCCGGGACTAGCGGGGGGAATGAGCAGTTCTTC	CASSAGTSGGNEQFF
TRBV19	NA	11	NA	TRBJ1-2	TGTGCCACCCAGATTAACTATGGCTACACCTTC	CATQINYGYTF
TRBV21-1	NA	15	NA	TRBJ2-7	TGTGCCAGCAGCGACCAACAGAGTAGCTCCTACGAGCAGTACTTC	CASSDQQSSSYEQYF
TRBV7-3	TRBD1	17	NA	TRBJ1-1	TGTGCCAGCAGCCCAAGGACAGGGGCCCCGATGAACACTGAAGCTTTCTTT	CASSPRTGAPMNTEAFF
TRBV30	NA	14	NA	TRBJ1-6	TGTGCCTGGAGGTCAGGTGGCCTGATTTCACCCCTCCACTTT	CAWRSGGLISPLHF
TRBV9	TRBD2	15	NA	TRBJ2-5	TGTGCCAGCAGCGCATTAGCGGGGGGGCCCGAGACCCAGTACTTC	CASSALAGGPETQYF
TRBV5-4	TRBD1	15	NA	TRBJ1-1	TGTGCCAGCAGCCCGGGGACAGGAATGAACACTGAAGCTTTCTTT	CASSPGTGMNTEAFF
TRBV12-3/TRBV12-4	NA	12	NA	TRBJ2-3	TGTGCCAGCAGGTCTAGCACAGATACGCAGTATTTT	CASRSSTDTQYF
TRBV25-1	TRBD1	12	NA	TRBJ1-1	TGTGCCAGCCAACAGGGGTACACTGAAGCTTTCTTT	CASQQGYTEAFF
TRBV4-1	NA	18	NA	TRBJ2-5	TGCGCCAGCAGGCGCAAGGACCCCGATCGCAGGGCCCAAGAGACCCAGTACTTC	CASRRKDPDRRAQETQYF
TRBV30	NA	16	once	TRBJ1-2	TGTGCCTGGAGCCCTGCATACTCGACAGCTAACTATGGCTACACCTTC	CAWSPAYSTANYGYTF
TRBV12-3/TRBV12-4	TRBD1	13	NA	TRBJ1-5	TGTGCCAGCACCTGGGACAGGGTTCAGCCCCAGCATTTT	CASTWDRVQPQHF
TRBV5-5	NA	12	NA	TRBJ2-1	TGTGCCAGCAGCCCAGAGGGGGTACCACAGTTCTTC	CASSPEGVPQFF
TRBV28	NA	16	NA	TRBJ2-7	TGTGCCAGCAGTTTAGGGGGGGGCTCCGGGAACTACGAGCAGTACTTC	CASSLGGGSGNYEQYF
TRBV5-5	NA	14	NA	TRBJ2-7	TGTGCCAGCAGCTTCCAGGAGGGGGCAGGGGAGCAGTACTTC	CASSFQEGAGEQYF
TRBV18	TRBD2	15	NA	TRBJ2-3	TGTGCCAGCTCACCGTCTAGCGGGGGAGGCGATACGCAGTATTTT	CASSPSSGGGDTQYF
TRBV6-1	NA	15	NA	TRBJ1-2	TGTGCCAGCAGTGAAGCGCGCTGGGCAGGGCATGGCTACACCTTC	CASSEARWAGHGYTF
TRBV25-1	TRBD1	14	NA	TRBJ1-4	TGTGCCAGCCGAAAGACAGGGGGATATGAAAAACTGTTTTTT	CASRKTGGYEKLFF